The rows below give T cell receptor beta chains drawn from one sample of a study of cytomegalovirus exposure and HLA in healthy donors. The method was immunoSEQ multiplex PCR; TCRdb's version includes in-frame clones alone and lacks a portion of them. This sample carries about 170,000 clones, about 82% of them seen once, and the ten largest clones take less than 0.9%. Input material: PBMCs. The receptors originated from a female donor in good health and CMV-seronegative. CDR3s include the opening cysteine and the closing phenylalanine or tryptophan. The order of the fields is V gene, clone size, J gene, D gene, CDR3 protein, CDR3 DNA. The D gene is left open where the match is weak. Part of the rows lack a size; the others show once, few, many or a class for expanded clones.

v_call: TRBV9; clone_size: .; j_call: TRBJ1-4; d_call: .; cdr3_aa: CASSVASGGEKLFF; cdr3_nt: TGTGCCAGCAGCGTAGCCTCCGGCGGTGAAAAACTGTTTTTT
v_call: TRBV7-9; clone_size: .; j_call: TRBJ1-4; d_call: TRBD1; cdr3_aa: CASSLKGADEKLFF; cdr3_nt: TGTGCCAGCAGCTTGAAGGGGGCGGATGAAAAACTGTTTTTT
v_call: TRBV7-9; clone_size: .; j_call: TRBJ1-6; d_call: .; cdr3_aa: CASSLLWGQDSPLHF; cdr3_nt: TGTGCCAGCAGCTTACTCTGGGGGCAGGATTCACCCCTCCACTTT
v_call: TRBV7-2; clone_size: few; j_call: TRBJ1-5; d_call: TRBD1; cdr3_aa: CASSLATGGGNQPQHF; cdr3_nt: TGTGCCAGCAGCTTAGCGACAGGGGGCGGCAATCAGCCCCAGCATTTT
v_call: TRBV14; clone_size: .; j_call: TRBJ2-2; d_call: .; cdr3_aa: CASSQVRGRGTGELFF; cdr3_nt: TGTGCCAGCAGCCAAGTAAGAGGGAGAGGGACCGGGGAGCTGTTTTTT
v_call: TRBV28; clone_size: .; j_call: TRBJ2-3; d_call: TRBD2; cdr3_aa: CASRSSGRGQDTQYF; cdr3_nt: TGTGCCAGCAGATCCAGCGGGAGGGGGCAAGATACGCAGTATTTT
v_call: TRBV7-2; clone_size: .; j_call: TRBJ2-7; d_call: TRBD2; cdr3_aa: CASSPSTGGAFEQYF; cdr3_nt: TGTGCCAGCAGCCCATCGACGGGGGGGGCCTTCGAGCAGTACTTC
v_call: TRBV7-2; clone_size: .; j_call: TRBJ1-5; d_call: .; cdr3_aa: CASSWGGAASLQPQHF; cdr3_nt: TGTGCCAGCAGCTGGGGTGGGGCAGCTTCTCTTCAGCCCCAGCATTTT
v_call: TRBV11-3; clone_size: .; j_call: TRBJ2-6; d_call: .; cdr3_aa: CASSPTRPGANGLTF; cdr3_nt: TGTGCCAGCAGCCCTACAAGGCCTGGGGCCAACGGCCTGACTTTC
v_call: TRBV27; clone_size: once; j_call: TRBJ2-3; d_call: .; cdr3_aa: CASRASPDTQYF; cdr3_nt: TGTGCCAGCAGAGCGTCCCCAGATACGCAGTATTTT
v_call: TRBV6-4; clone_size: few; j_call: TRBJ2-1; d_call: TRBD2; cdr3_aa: CASSPRTSGMGEQFF; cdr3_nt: TGTGCCAGCAGCCCCCGGACTAGCGGGATGGGTGAGCAGTTCTTC
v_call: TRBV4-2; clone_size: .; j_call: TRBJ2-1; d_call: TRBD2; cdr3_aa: CASSQNRTELADYNEQFF; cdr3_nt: TGTGCCAGCAGCCAAAACAGAACAGAACTAGCGGATTACAATGAGCAGTTCTTC
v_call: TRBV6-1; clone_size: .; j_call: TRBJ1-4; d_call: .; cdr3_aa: CASRDIPTNEKLFF; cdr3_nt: TGTGCCAGCAGGGACATCCCAACTAATGAAAAACTGTTTTTT
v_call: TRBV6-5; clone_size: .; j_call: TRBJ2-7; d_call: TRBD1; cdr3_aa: CASRPADRANEQYF; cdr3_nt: TGTGCCAGCAGACCCGCGGACAGGGCTAACGAGCAGTACTTC
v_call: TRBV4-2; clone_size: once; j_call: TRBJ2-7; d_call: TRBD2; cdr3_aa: CASSQLAGDYEQYF; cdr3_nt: TGTGCCAGCAGCCAACTAGCGGGGGACTACGAGCAGTACTTC
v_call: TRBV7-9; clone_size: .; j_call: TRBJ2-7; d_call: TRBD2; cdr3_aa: CASGTSGNYEQYF; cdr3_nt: TGTGCCAGCGGGACTAGCGGGAACTACGAGCAGTACTTC
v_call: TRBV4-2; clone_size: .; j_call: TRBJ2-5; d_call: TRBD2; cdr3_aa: CASSPGSGGSGETQYF; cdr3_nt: TGTGCCAGCAGCCCCGGGTCGGGGGGTAGCGGAGAGACCCAGTACTTC
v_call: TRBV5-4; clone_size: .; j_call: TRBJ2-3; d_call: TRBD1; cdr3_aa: CASSLATGVTDTQYF; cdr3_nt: TGTGCCAGCAGCTTGGCGACAGGGGTCACAGATACGCAGTATTTT
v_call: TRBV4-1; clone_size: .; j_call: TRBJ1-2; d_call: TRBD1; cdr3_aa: CASSPSPGQEGGYTF; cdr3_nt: TGCGCCAGCAGCCCTTCTCCGGGACAGGAGGGTGGCTACACCTTC
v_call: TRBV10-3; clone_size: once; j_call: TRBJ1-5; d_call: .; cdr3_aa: CAISEGREVQPQHF; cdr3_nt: TGTGCCATCAGTGAGGGCAGGGAAGTTCAGCCCCAGCATTTT
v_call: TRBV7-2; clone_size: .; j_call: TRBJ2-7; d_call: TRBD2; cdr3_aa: CASSLEVTSGREQYF; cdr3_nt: TGTGCCAGCAGCTTAGAGGTGACTAGCGGGAGGGAGCAGTACTTC
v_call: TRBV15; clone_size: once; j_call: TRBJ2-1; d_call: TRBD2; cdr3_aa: CATSDPGASGGLPNEQFF; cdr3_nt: TGTGCCACCAGCGACCCAGGGGCTAGCGGGGGGCTTCCCAATGAGCAGTTCTTC
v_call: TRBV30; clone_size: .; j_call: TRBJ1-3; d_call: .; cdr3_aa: CAWTAGGNTIYF; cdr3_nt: TGTGCCTGGACCGCCGGTGGAAACACCATATATTTT
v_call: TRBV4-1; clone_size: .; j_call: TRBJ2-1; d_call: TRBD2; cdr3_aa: CASSQDGAGYNEQFF; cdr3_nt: TGCGCCAGCAGCCAAGATGGAGCGGGATACAATGAGCAGTTCTTC
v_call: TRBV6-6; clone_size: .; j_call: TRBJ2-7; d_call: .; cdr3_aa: CASSLARVVGEQYF; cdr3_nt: TGTGCCAGCTCCTTAGCCAGGGTCGTAGGCGAGCAGTACTTC
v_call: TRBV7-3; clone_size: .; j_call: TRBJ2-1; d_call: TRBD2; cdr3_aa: CASSRRGGTSGKNEQFF; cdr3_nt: TGTGCCAGCAGCCGAAGGGGTGGGACTAGCGGGAAAAATGAGCAGTTCTTC
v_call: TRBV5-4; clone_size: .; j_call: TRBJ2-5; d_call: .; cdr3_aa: CASSPARREETQYF; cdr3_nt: TGTGCCAGCAGCCCAGCTAGACGGGAAGAGACCCAGTACTTC
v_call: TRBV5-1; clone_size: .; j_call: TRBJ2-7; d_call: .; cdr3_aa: CASSKDTYEQYF; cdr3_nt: TGCGCCAGCAGCAAAGACACCTACGAGCAGTACTTC
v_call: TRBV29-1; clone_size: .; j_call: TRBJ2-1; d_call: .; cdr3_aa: CSALGGKYNEQFF; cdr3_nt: TGCAGCGCGCTGGGGGGAAAGTACAATGAGCAGTTCTTC
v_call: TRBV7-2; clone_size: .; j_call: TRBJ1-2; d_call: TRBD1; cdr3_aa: CASSTYRGTANYGYTF; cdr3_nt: TGTGCCAGCAGTACCTACCGCGGGACAGCTAACTATGGCTACACCTTC
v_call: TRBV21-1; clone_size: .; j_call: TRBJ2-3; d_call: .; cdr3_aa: CASFRARGGGDTQYF; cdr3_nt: TGTGCCAGTTTCCGTGCGCGGGGAGGTGGGGATACGCAGTATTTT
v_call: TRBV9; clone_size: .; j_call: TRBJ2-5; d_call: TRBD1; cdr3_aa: CASSVRGGEGAETQYF; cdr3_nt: TGTGCCAGCAGCGTGAGAGGTGGTGAGGGGGCAGAGACCCAGTACTTC
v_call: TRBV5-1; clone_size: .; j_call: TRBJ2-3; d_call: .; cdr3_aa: CASSPQGGDTQYF; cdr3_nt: TGCGCCAGCAGTCCTCAGGGGGGCGATACGCAGTATTTT
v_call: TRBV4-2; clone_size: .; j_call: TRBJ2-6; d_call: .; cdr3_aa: CASSQRTGFGANGLTF; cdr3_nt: TGTGCCAGCAGCCAGAGAACAGGGTTTGGGGCCAACGGCCTGACTTTC
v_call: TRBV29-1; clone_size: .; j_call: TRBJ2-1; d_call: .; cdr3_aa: CSGFQVYNEQFF; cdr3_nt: TGCAGCGGATTCCAGGTGTACAATGAGCAGTTCTTC
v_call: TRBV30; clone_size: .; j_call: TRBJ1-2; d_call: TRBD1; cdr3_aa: CAWSTLQGEGYTF; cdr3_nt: TGTGCCTGGAGTACCTTACAGGGGGAAGGCTACACCTTC
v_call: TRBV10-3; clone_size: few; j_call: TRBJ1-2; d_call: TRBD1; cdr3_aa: CAISGDRGQIRGYTF; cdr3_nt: TGTGCCATCAGTGGGGACAGGGGGCAAATTCGGGGCTACACCTTC
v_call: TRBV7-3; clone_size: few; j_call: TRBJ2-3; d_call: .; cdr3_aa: CASSPIDPPGTQYF; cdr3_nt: TGTGCCAGCAGCCCGATAGACCCGCCGGGGACGCAGTATTTT
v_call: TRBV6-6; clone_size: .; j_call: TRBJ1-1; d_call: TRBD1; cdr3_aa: CASSYRQGSGEAFF; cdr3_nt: TGTGCCAGCAGTTATCGACAGGGGTCCGGTGAAGCTTTCTTT
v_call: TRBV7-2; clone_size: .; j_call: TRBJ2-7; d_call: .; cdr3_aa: CASSGTGVSYEQYF; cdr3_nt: TGTGCCAGCAGCGGGACGGGAGTTTCCTACGAGCAGTACTTC
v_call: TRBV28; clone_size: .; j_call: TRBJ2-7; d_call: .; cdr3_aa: CASSLSGTYSDEQYF; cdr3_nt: TGTGCCAGCAGTTTATCTGGGACATACTCGGACGAGCAGTACTTC
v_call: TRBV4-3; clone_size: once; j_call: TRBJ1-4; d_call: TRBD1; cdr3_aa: CASSQDYRGGNEKLFF; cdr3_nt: TGCGCCAGCAGCCAAGACTACAGGGGGGGAAATGAAAAACTGTTTTTT
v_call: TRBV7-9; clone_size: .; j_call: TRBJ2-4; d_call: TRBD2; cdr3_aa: CASSLGTSGLLLAKNIQYF; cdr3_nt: TGTGCCAGCAGCCTAGGGACTAGCGGGCTCCTACTAGCCAAAAACATTCAGTACTTC
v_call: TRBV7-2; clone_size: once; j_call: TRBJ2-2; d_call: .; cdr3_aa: CASSLAFGGELFF; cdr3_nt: TGTGCCAGCAGCTTAGCGTTCGGCGGGGAGCTGTTTTTT
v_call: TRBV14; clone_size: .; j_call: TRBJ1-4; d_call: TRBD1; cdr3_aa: CASSQALRTGRNEKLFF; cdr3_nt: TGTGCCAGCAGCCAAGCCCTTCGGACAGGGAGGAATGAAAAACTGTTTTTT
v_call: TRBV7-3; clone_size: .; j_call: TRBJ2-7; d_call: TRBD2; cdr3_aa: CASSLVAGGTYEQYF; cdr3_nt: TGTGCCAGCAGCTTAGTAGCGGGGGGTACCTACGAGCAGTACTTC
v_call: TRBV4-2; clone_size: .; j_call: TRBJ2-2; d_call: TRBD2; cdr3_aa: CASSKAGGDTGELFF; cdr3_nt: TGTGCCAGCAGTAAAGCGGGAGGGGACACCGGGGAGCTGTTTTTT
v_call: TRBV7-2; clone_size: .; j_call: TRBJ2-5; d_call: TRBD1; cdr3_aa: CASSLVISQRGRETQYF; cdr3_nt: TGTGCCAGCAGCTTAGTAATCTCTCAAAGGGGGCGAGAGACCCAGTACTTC
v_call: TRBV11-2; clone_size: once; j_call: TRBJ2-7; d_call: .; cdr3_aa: CASSQLGYEQYF; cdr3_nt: TGTGCCAGCAGTCAACTAGGCTACGAGCAGTACTTC
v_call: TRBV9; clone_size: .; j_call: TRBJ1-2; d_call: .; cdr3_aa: CASSVVPGEGYGYTF; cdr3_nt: TGTGCCAGCAGCGTAGTCCCAGGGGAAGGGTATGGCTACACCTTC
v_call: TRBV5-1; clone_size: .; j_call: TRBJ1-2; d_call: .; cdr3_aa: CASSLGQFSNYGYTF; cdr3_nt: TGCGCCAGCAGCCTAGGACAGTTTTCTAACTATGGCTACACCTTC
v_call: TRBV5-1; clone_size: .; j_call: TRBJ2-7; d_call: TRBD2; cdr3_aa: CASNPGLEPYEQYF; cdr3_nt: TGCGCCAGCAACCCGGGACTAGAGCCCTACGAGCAGTACTTC
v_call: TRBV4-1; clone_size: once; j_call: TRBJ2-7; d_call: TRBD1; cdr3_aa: CASSLRDSYEQYF; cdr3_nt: TGCGCCAGCAGCCTCCGGGACAGCTACGAGCAGTACTTC
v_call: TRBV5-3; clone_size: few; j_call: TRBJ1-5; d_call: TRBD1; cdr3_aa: CARSSEGAWNQPQHF; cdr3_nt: TGTGCCAGAAGCTCCGAGGGGGCATGGAATCAGCCCCAGCATTTT
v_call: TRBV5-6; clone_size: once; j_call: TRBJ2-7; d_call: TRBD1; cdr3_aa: CASSLLGTGTYEQYF; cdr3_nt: TGTGCCAGCAGCTTGTTAGGGACAGGGACCTACGAGCAGTACTTC
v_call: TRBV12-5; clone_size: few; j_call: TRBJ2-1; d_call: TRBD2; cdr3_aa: CASGLGTSGSSYNEQFF; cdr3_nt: TGTGCTAGTGGTTTGGGCACTAGCGGTAGCTCCTACAATGAGCAGTTCTTC
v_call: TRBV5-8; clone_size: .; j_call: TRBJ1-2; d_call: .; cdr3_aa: CASSTHLPRGYTF; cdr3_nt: TGTGCCAGCAGCACTCACCTCCCGAGGGGCTACACCTTC
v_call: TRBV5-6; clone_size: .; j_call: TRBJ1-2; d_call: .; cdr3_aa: CASSASTDSPSNYGYTF; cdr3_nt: TGTGCCAGCAGCGCTTCGACCGACTCCCCGTCAAACTATGGCTACACCTTC
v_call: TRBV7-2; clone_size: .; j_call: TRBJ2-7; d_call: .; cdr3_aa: CASSSSYYEQYF; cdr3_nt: TGTGCCAGCAGCTCCTCTTACTACGAGCAGTACTTC